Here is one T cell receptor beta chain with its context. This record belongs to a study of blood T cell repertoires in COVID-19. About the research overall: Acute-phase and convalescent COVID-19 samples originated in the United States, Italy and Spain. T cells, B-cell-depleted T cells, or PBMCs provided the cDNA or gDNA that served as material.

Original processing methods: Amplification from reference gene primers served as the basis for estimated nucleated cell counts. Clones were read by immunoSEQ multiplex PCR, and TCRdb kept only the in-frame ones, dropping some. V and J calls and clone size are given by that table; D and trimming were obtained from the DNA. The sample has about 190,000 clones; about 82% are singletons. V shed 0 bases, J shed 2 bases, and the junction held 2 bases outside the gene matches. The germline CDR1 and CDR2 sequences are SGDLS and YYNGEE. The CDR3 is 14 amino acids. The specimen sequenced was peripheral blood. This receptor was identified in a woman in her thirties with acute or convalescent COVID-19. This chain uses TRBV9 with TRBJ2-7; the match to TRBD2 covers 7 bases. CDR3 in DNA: TGTGCCAGCAGCGTAGGACTAGCTACCTACGAGCAGTACTTC. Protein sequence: CASSVGLATYEQYF.